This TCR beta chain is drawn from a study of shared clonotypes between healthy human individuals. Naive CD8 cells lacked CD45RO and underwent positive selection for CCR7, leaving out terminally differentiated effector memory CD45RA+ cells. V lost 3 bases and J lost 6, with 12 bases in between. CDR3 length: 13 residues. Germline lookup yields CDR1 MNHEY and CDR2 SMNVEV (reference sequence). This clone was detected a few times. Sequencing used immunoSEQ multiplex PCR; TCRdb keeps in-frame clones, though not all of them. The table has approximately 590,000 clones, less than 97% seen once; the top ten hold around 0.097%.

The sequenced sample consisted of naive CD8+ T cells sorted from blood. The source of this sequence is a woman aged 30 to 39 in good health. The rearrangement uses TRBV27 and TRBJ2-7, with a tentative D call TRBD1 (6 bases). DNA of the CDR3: TGTGCCAGCAGTTTGGCCGGGACACGCGAGCAGTACTTC. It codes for CASSLAGTREQYF.